The 3 T cell receptor beta chains given below trace back to one sample, sequenced in a study of blood T cells in healthy people across ages. Then a second PCR, running about 7 to 11 cycles, was carried out with a sample-barcoded 5' primer and a J-beta primer mix. TCRdb called the 5' RACE reads again in MiXCR, with one record for every CDR3 protein. The top ten clones hold roughly 25% of a sample with 890,000 or so distinct CDR3 sequences, about 59% of them seen once. The specimen was blood. The receptors stem from a man aged 30 to 39 in good health.

Details on this clonotype: A much bigger clone sits one base away, suggesting this may be a read error. This chain joins TRBV29-1 and TRBJ2-5, with D perhaps given as TRBD1 or TRBD2 (5 bases each). The assigned J gene may be wrong: the sequence end matches TRBJ2-7 better. There are 14 residues in the CDR3. CDR1 is SQVTM, CDR2 ANQGSEA, per germline. CDR3: CSVQQWDGPREQYF. The CDR3 DNA is TGCAGCGTCCAGCAATGGGACGGGCCACGCGAGCAGTACTTC.

This clonotype turned up a few times. V usage is TRBV9 and J usage is TRBJ2-3, with a possible D match to TRBD1 (6 bases). V dropped 4 bases and J dropped 6 bases, with 18 bases sitting between them. The CDR3 contains 15 residues. Germline CDR1 and CDR2: SGDLS and YYNGEE. The CDR3 bases are TGTGCCAGCAGCCCCCGACAGGTCCCGGGGGATACGCAGTATTTT. Its translation is CASSPRQVPGDTQYF. Based on the CDR3 plus reference TRBV9 and TRBJ2-3, the full variable domain is DSGVTQTPKHLITATGQRVTLRCSPRSGDLSVYWYQQSLDQGLQFLIQYYNGEERAKGNILERFSAQQFPDLHSELNLSSLELGDSALYFCASSPRQVPGDTQYFGPGTRLTVL.

The chain couples TRBV2 to TRBJ2-7, with TRBD2 identical over 7 bases. Unmatched junction bases numbered 5, after V lost 6 bases and J lost 6 bases. The CDR3 sequence is 12 residues long. The germline CDR1 and CDR2 sequences are SNHLY and FYNNEI. CDR3 sequence reads: CASRGLNPEQYF. The CDR3 DNA sequence: TGTGCCAGCAGGGGACTAAACCCCGAGCAGTACTTC.